This T cell receptor (beta chain) was captured in a study of blood T cell repertoires in COVID-19. This clone is a singleton in its sample. Some clones are missing from TCRdb's copy, which holds only in-frame ones; the method was immunoSEQ multiplex PCR. The sample carries roughly 440,000 clones, 88% recorded once. Germline V CDR1 and CDR2: SGHDT, YYEEEE. V was trimmed by 8 bases and J by 2 bases, leaving 16 bases between them. The CDR3 extends over 14 amino acids. The sequenced sample consisted of peripheral blood. This chain uses TRBV5-6 with TRBJ1-2; D uncertain. This sequence originates from a woman aged 45-60 years with COVID-19, enrolled during active disease. The chain's CDR3 is CASDAQNRNYGYTF. In DNA form, the CDR3 reads TGTGCCAGTGATGCCCAGAATCGAAACTATGGCTACACCTTC.